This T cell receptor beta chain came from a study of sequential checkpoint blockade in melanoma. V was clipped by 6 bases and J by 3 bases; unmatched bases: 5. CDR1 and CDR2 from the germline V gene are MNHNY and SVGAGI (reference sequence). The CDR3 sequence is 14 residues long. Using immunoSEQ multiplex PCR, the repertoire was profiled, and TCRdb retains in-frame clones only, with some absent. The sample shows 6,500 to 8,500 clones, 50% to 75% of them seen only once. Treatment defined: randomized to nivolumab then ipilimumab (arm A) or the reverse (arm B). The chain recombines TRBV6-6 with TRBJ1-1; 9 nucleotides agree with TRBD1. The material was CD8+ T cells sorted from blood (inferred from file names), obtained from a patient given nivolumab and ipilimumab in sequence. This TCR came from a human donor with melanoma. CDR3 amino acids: CASRGQGMYTEAFF. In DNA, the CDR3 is TGTGCCAGCAGGGGACAGGGAATGTACACTGAAGCTTTCTTT.